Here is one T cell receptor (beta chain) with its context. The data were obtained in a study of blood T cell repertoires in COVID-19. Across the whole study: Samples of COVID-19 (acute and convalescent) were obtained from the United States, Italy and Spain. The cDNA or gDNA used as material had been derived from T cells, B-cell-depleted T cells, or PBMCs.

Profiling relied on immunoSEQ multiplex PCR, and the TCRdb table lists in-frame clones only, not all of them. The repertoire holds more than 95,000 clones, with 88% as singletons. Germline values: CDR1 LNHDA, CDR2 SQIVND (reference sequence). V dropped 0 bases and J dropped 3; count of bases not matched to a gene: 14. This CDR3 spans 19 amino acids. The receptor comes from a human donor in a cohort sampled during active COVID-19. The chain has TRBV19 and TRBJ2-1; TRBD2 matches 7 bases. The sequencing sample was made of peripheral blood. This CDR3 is CASSIDRKWLAVHYNEQFF. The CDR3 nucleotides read TGTGCCAGTAGTATAGATCGAAAGTGGCTAGCGGTCCACTACAATGAGCAGTTCTTC.